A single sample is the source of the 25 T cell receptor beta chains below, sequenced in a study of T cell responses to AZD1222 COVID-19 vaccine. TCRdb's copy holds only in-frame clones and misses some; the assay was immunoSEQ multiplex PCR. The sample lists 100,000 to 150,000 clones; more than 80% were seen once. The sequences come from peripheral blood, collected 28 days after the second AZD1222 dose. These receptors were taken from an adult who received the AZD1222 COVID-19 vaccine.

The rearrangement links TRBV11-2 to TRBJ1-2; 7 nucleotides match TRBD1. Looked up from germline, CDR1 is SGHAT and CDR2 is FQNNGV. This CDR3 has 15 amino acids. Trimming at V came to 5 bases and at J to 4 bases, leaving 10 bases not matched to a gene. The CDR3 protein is CASSPIDRAGYGYTF. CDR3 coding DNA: TGTGCCAGCAGCCCCATAGACAGGGCTGGCTATGGCTACACCTTC.

The CDR3 DNA follows: TGTGCCAGCAGCTCCTCAGGAGGGGCAGGGCCGAACACTGAAGCTTTCTTT. The encoded protein is CASSSSGGAGPNTEAFF. V is TRBV7-2 and J is TRBJ1-1, with D possibly matching TRBD1 (5 bases). Trimming removed 4 bases at V and 1 base at J, with 19 bases between. The germline CDR1 and CDR2 sequences are SGHTA and FQGNSA. The CDR3 has 17 residues.

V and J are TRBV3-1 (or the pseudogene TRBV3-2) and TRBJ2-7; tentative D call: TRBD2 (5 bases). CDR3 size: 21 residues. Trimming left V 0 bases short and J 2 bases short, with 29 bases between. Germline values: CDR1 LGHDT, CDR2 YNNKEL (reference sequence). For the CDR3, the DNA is TGTGCCAGCAGCCAAGATCCTACTTGGTGGCAGTCACCAAAGGGAGCCTACGAGCAGTACTTC. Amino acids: CASSQDPTWWQSPKGAYEQYF.

The CDR3 loop is CASSSLTSGGWGKNIQYF. As DNA, the CDR3 is TGTGCCAGCAGCTCCCTTACTAGCGGGGGTTGGGGCAAAAACATTCAGTACTTC. The J gene is TRBJ2-4, the V gene TRBV11-2, with 11 positions matching TRBD2. This CDR3 comprises 18 residues. V lost 4 bases to trimming and J lost 3 bases; unmatched junction nucleotides: 11. CDR1 is SGHAT and CDR2 is FQNNGV in the germline V gene.

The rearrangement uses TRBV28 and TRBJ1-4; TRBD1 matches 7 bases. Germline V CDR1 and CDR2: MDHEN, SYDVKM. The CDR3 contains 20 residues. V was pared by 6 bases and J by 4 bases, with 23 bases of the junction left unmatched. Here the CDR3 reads CASSDGWIGDRLFDNEKLFF. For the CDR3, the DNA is TGTGCCAGCAGCGATGGATGGATAGGGGACAGATTGTTCGATAATGAAAAACTGTTTTTT.

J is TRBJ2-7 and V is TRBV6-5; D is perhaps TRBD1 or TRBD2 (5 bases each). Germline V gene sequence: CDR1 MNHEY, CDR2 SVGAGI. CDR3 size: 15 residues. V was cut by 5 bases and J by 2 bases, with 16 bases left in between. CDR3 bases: TGTGCCAGCAGTCCTTTGGGACCGCCCCCCTACGAGCAGTACTTC. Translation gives CASSPLGPPPYEQYF.

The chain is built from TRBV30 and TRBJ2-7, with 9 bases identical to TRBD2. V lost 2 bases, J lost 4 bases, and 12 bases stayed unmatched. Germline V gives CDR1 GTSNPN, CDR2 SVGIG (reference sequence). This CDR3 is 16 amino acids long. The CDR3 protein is CAWSSIPPAGGYEQYF. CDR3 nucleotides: TGTGCCTGGAGTTCCATCCCCCCAGCGGGGGGTTACGAGCAGTACTTC.

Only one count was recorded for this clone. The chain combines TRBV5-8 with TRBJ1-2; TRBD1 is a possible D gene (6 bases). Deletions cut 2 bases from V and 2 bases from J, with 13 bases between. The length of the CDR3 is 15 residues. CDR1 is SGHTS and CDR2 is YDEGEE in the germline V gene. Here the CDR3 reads CASSFRGTLNYGYTF. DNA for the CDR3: TGTGCCAGCAGCTTCCGAGGGACATTGAACTATGGCTACACCTTC.

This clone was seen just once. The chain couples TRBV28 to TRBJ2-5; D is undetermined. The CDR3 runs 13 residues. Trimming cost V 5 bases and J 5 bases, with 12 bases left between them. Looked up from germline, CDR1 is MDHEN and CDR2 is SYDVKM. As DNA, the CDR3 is TGTGCCAGCAGTCTGAGGATCCGGGAGACCCAGTACTTC. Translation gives CASSLRIRETQYF. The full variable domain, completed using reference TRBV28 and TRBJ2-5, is DVKVTQSSRYLVKRTGEKVFLECVQDMDHENMFWYRQDPGLGLRLIYFSYDVKMKEKGDIPEGYSVSREKKERFSLILESASTNQTSMYLCASSLRIRETQYFGPGTRLLVL.

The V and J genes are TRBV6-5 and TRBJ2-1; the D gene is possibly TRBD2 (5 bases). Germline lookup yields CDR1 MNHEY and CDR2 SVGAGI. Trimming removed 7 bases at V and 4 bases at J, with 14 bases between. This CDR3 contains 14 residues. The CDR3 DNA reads TGTGCCAGCATCCCTGGAGGCCGATACAATGAGCAGTTCTTC. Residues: CASIPGGRYNEQFF.

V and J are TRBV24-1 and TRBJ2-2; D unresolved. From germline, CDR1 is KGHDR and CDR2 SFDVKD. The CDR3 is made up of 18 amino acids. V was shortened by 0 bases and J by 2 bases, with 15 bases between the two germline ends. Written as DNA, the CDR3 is TGTGCCACCAGTGATTTGGCGCAGCCCGGCCTCAACACCGGGGAGCTGTTTTTT. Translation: CATSDLAQPGLNTGELFF.

CDR3 nucleotide sequence: TGTGCCAGCAGCCCTCAAGGGTCTGAGCAGTTCTTC. It specifies CASSPQGSEQFF. This chain joins TRBV7-2 and TRBJ2-1, with no clear D. CDR1 is SGHTA and CDR2 is FQGNSA in the germline V gene. Trimming took 5 bases from V and 9 from J, leaving 11 bases between them. CDR3 size: 12 residues. Full variable domain (missing parts from reference TRBV7-2 and TRBJ2-1): GAGVSQSPSNKVTEKGKDVELRCDPISGHTALYWYRQSLGQGLEFLIYFQGNSAPDKSGLPSDRFSAERTGGSVSTLTIQRTQQEDSAVYLCASSPQGSEQFFGPGTRLTVL.

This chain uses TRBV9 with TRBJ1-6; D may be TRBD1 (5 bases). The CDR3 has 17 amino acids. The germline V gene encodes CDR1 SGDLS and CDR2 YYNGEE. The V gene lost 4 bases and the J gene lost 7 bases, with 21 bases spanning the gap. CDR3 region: CASSPREGFYENSPLHF. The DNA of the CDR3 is TGTGCCAGCAGCCCCAGGGAGGGCTTCTACGAGAATTCACCCCTCCACTTT. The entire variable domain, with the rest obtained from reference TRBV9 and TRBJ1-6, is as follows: DSGVTQTPKHLITATGQRVTLRCSPRSGDLSVYWYQQSLDQGLQFLIQYYNGEERAKGNILERFSAQQFPDLHSELNLSSLELGDSALYFCASSPREGFYENSPLHFGNGTRLTVT.

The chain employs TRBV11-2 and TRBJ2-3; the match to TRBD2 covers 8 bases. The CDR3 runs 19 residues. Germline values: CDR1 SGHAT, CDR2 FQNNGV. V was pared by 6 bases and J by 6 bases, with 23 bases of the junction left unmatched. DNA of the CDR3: TGTGCCAGCAGTCGACGGGGGGGCGGGAGCACCGGACCCACGGATACGCAGTATTTT. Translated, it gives CASSRRGGGSTGPTDTQYF.

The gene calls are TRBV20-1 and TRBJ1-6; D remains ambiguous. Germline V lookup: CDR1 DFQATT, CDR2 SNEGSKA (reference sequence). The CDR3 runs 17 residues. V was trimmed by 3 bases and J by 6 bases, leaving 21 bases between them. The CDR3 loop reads CSASVVNGVRVNSPLHF. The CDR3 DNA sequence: TGCAGTGCTAGTGTGGTAAACGGGGTGCGGGTTAATTCACCCCTCCACTTT.

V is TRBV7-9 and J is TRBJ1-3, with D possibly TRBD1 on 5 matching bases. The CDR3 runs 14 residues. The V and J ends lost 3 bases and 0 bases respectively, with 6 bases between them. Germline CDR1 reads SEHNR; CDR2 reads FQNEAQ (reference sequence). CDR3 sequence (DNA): TGTGCCAGCAGCTTGGGGGACTCTGGAAACACCATATATTTT. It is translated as CASSLGDSGNTIYF.

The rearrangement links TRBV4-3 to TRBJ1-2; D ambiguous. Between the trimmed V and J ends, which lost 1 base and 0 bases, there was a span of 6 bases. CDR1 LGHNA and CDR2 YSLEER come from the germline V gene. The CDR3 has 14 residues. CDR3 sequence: CASSQGVSNYGYTF. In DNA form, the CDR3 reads TGCGCCAGCAGCCAAGGCGTTTCTAACTATGGCTACACCTTC.

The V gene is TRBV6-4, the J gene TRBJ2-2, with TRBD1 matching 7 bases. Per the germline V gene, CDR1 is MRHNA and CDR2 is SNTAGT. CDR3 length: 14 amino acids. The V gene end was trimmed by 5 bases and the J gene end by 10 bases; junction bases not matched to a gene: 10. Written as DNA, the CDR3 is TGTGCCAGCAGTAGTCGGGCAGGGGGAGAGGAGCTGTTTTTT. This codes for CASSSRAGGEELFF.

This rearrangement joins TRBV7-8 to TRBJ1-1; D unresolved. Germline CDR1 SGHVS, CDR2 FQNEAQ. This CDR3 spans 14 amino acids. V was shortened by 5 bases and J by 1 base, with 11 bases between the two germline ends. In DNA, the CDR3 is TGTGCCAGCAGCCTAATCTCTGGGAACACTGAAGCTTTCTTT. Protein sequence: CASSLISGNTEAFF.

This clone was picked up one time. The CDR3 bases are TGCAGCGTTGGGGAGGGTGCAGGAAAACTGTTTTTT. It translates to CSVGEGAGKLFF. The chain combines TRBV29-1 with TRBJ1-4, with D hard to call. V was clipped by 4 bases and J by 10 bases, with 13 bases between them. Germline V CDR1 and CDR2: SQVTM, ANQGSEA. This CDR3 contains 12 residues.

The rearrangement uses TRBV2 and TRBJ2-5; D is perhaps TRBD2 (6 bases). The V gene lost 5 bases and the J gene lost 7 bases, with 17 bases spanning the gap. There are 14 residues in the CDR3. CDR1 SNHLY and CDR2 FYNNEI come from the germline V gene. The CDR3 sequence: CASSWQPSGGTQYF. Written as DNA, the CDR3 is TGTGCCAGCAGTTGGCAGCCGTCCGGGGGGACCCAGTACTTC.

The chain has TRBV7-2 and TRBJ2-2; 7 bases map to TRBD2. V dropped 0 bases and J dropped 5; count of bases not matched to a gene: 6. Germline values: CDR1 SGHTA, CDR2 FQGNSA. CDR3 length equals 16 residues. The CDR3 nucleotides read TGTGCCAGCAGCTTAGCGGCCCAGGGAGGGACCGGGGAGCTGTTTTTT. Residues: CASSLAAQGGTGELFF.

Here the CDR3 DNA reads TGTGCCAGCAGCTTGCTACAGGGAGAGAATCAGCCCCAGCATTTT. Encoded protein: CASSLLQGENQPQHF. This chain links TRBV7-6 with TRBJ1-5; possibly TRBD1 for D (6 bases). The germline CDR1 and CDR2 sequences are SGHVS and FNYEAQ. Trimming removed 3 bases at V and 4 bases at J, with 13 bases between. The CDR3 has 15 residues.

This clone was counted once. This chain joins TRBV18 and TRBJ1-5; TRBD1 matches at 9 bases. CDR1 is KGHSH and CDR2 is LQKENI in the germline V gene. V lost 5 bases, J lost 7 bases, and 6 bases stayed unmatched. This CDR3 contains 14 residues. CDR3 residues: CASSSDRGRQPQHF. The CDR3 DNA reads TGTGCCAGCTCATCGGACAGGGGAAGGCAGCCCCAGCATTTT. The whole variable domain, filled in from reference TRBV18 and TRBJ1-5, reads NAGVMQNPRHLVRRRGQEARLRCSPMKGHSHVYWYRQLPEEGLKFMVYLQKENIIDESGMPKERFSAEFPKEGPSILRIQQVVRGDSAAYFCASSSDRGRQPQHFGDGTRLSIL.

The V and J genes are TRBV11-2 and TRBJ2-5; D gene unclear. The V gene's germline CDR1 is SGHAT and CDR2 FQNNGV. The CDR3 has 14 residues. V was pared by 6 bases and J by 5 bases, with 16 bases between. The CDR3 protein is CASSSTRVTETQYF. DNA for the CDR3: TGTGCCAGCAGTTCCACACGGGTGACGGAGACCCAGTACTTC. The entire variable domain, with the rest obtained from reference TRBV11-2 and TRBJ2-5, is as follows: EAGVAQSPRYKIIEKRQSVAFWCNPISGHATLYWYQQILGQGPKLLIQFQNNGVVDDSQLPKDRFSAERLKGVDSTLKIQPAKLEDSAVYLCASSSTRVTETQYFGPGTRLLVL.